The sequence of this TCR beta chain was determined in a study of T cells in tumors after PD-1 blockade. Trimming took 3 bases from V and 12 from J, leaving 12 bases between them. Germline V gene data show CDR1 as SGHNT and CDR2 as YENEEA. The CDR3 consists of 12 residues. Data came from immunoSEQ multiplex PCR; TCRdb stores just in-frame clones and leaves some out. This sample carries around 25,000 clones, about 82% of them seen once, and the ten largest clones take about 12%. The sequence derives from a human donor with basal cell carcinoma. The source was PBMCs, collected after anti-PD-1 treatment. The chain links TRBV11-3 to TRBJ2-1; perhaps TRBD2 as D (6 bases). The DNA of the CDR3 is TGTGCCAGCAGCTTTGCCGGGACTGCGCAGTTCTTC. It specifies CASSFAGTAQFF.